This passage covers 23 T cell receptor beta chains from one sample sequenced in a study of T cells in women clearing cervical HPV infection. The protocol was immunoSEQ multiplex PCR, while the TCRdb copy is restricted to in-frame clones and leaves out a portion. The listing contains under 20,000 clones. The sequenced material came from blood buffy coat. The receptors derive from a woman aged 18-70 years with a cervical HPV16 infection that either progressed to CIN3+ or cleared (not recorded which).

As to this clone: The CDR3 extends 3 residues past the end of the read, so its final part is completed from the germline J gene. Other DNA variants within this sample encode the same CDR3. The V and J genes are TRBV2 and TRBJ1-1, with D possibly being TRBD1 (5 bases). The CDR3 sequence is 12 residues long. Germline V gene sequence: CDR1 SNHLY, CDR2 FYNNEI. Trimming removed 6 bases from V and 1 base from J, with 6 bases in between. The CDR3 reads CASSQGNTEAFF. The DNA read from the CDR3 is TGTGCCAGCAGCCAGGGGAACACTGAA.

In the case of this clone: The read ends 3 residues shy of where the CDR3 ends; the end is completed using the germline J gene. The gene calls are TRBV2 and TRBJ2-5; 8 bases agree with TRBD2. V dropped 6 bases and J dropped 5; count of bases not matched to a gene: 8. Germline lookup yields CDR1 SNHLY and CDR2 FYNNEI. This CDR3 has 14 residues. The covered CDR3 bases are TGTGCCAGCAGGGCGCTTAGCGGGACGGAGACC. Protein: CASRALSGTET. In full, the CDR3 reads CASRALSGTETQYF. Based on the CDR3 plus reference TRBV2 and TRBJ2-5, the full variable domain is EPEVTQTPSHQVTQMGQEVILRCVPISNHLYFYWYRQILGQKVEFLVSFYNNEISEKSEIFDDQFSVERPDGSNFTLKIRSTKLEDSAMYFCASRALSGTETQYFGPGTRLLVL.

Note on this clone: The read ends 3 residues shy of where the CDR3 ends; the end is completed using the germline J gene. The chain joins TRBV5-6 to TRBJ2-2, with 8 nucleotides matching TRBD1. V gave up 4 bases and J gave up 3 bases; unmatched junction bases: 5. Germline-derived CDR1 and CDR2 are SGHDT and YYEEEE. This CDR3 region has 15 residues. This chain's CDR3 is CASSPTGEYTGELFF. The CDR3 bases that were read are TGTGCCAGCAGCCCGACAGGGGAATACACCGGGGAG.

As to this clone: The CDR3 end is not reached by the read, which stops 3 residues before it; the germline J gene fills it in. This chain connects TRBV7-2 to TRBJ1-4, with D maybe TRBD1 (5 bases). Between the trimmed V and J ends, which lost 2 bases and 5 bases, there was a span of 9 bases. The CDR3 runs to 14 residues. Germline V gene lookup returns CDR1 SGHTA and CDR2 FQGNSA. Incomplete CDR3 DNA: TGTGCCAGCAGCTTAAGGGGTGTAAATGAAAAA. This gives the protein CASSLRGVNEK. The full CDR3 reads CASSLRGVNEKLFF.

Worth noting for this clone: The read gets to within 3 residues of the CDR3 end, and the germline J gene fills in the rest. The chain links TRBV18 to TRBJ1-3; maybe TRBD1 (6 bases). Per the germline V gene, CDR1 is KGHSH and CDR2 is LQKENI. This CDR3 has 14 residues. The V and J ends lost 4 bases and 0 bases respectively, with 7 bases between them. The sequenced CDR3 bases are TGTGCCAGCTCACAGGACAGCTCTGGAAACACC. Translating it yields CASSQDSSGNT. The complete CDR3 protein is CASSQDSSGNTIYF.

Worth noting for this clone: The read ends 3 residues before the CDR3 terminus; that terminus is restored from the germline J gene. The J gene is TRBJ2-1, the V gene TRBV7-8; a possible D gene is TRBD2 (6 bases). This CDR3 region has 14 residues. Trimming cost V 5 bases and J 3 bases, with 11 bases left between them. Germline V lookup: CDR1 SGHVS, CDR2 FQNEAQ. The sequenced part of the CDR3 DNA is TGTGCCAGCAGCCGATTGACTAGCTACAATGAG. Translated: CASSRLTSYNE. The entire CDR3 sequence reads CASSRLTSYNEQFF.

Notes on this clone: The read terminates 3 residues before the CDR3 end, so the remaining end is supplied by the germline J gene. The chain links TRBV5-1 to TRBJ1-5, with TRBD1 matching over 9 bases. Germline values: CDR1 SGHRS, CDR2 YFSETQ. The CDR3 runs to 15 residues. The junction had 7 bases not matched to a gene; V was cut back by 4 bases and J by 5 bases. The CDR3 is CASSAGQGSDQPQHF. Incomplete CDR3 DNA: TGCGCCAGCAGCGCGGGACAGGGATCGGATCAGCCC.

The part of the CDR3 DNA that was read is TGTGCCAGCAGCCCTACCCCCGGGTCAGGGAAGAATTCACCC. It yields the protein CASSPTPGSGKNSP. The complete CDR3 protein is CASSPTPGSGKNSPLHF. The rearrangement uses TRBV9 and TRBJ1-6; TRBD1 is a possible D gene (5 bases). The observed sequence ends 3 residues before the CDR3 terminus, with the missing tail filled in from the germline J gene. The CDR3 length is 17 residues. Germline CDR1 and CDR2: SGDLS and YYNGEE. V shed 4 bases and J shed 7 bases, with 21 bases lying between them.

With regard to this clone: The read falls 3 residues short of the CDR3 end, and the missing part is taken from the germline J gene. The chain combines TRBV20-1 with TRBJ2-7; D tentatively fits TRBD1 or TRBD2 (5 bases each). Trimming removed 0 bases at V and 3 bases at J, with 15 bases between. CDR3 length equals 15 residues. Per germline, CDR1 DFQATT and CDR2 SNEGSKA (reference sequence). Partial CDR3 DNA: TGCAGTGCTAGAGAGAGGGGTCATCCGGTCTACGAG. Its protein product is CSARERGHPVYE. The full CDR3 protein is CSARERGHPVYEQYF.

Details on this clone: The CDR3 end lies 3 residues beyond the end of the read and is filled in from the germline J gene. The genes are TRBV11-2 and TRBJ1-2; D is perhaps TRBD1 (5 bases). The CDR3 is made up of 14 amino acids. V lost 1 base and J lost 2, with 8 bases in between. Germline lookup yields CDR1 SGHAT and CDR2 FQNNGV. CDR3 loop: CASSLGQNNYGYTF. Partial CDR3 DNA: TGTGCCAGCAGCTTAGGACAGAACAACTATGGC.

A word on this clone: The read stops 3 residues short of the end of the CDR3; the missing end is completed from the germline J gene. The chain uses TRBV12-3 or TRBV12-4 and TRBJ1-5; possible D gene TRBD1, 5 bases. Between the trimmed V and J ends, which lost 3 bases and 9 bases, there was a span of 12 bases. The CDR3 spans 13 residues. CDR3 protein: CASSFLGLGPQHF. CDR3 DNA (partial): TGTGCCAGCAGTTTTTTGGGGCTGGGGCCC.

As regards this clone: The read halts 3 residues ahead of the CDR3 end, with the missing end drawn from the germline J gene. The chain links TRBV30 to TRBJ1-5; D is uncertain. From germline, CDR1 is GTSNPN and CDR2 SVGIG (reference sequence). This CDR3 has 15 residues. The germline V and J ends were trimmed by 1 base and 3 bases, with 13 bases remaining between them. This chain's CDR3 is CAWSEVGRNNQPQHF. The part of the CDR3 DNA that was read is TGTGCCTGGAGTGAGGTGGGCAGGAACAATCAGCCC.

Points on this clone: The sequenced fragment ends 3 residues before the CDR3 boundary, so the rest is inferred from the germline J gene. The V call is TRBV20-1, the J call TRBJ1-1; 8 nucleotides line up with TRBD1. Germline V CDR1 and CDR2: DFQATT, SNEGSKA (reference sequence). With V trimmed by 6 bases and J by 4 bases, 4 bases remained unmatched. This CDR3 spans 12 amino acids. The CDR3 sequence is CSARDRITEAFF. The sequenced CDR3 bases are TGCAGTGCCCGGGACAGGATCACTGAA.

A note on this clone: The read comes to an end 3 residues before the CDR3 does, leaving the germline J gene to fill in the end. The chain uses TRBV29-1 and TRBJ1-5; 8 bases align to TRBD1. The V gene's germline CDR1 is SQVTM and CDR2 ANQGSEA. The V gene end was trimmed by 4 bases and the J gene end by 6 bases; junction bases not matched to a gene: 2. This CDR3 comprises 12 residues. The CDR3 loop is CSVVTGVQPQHF. The DNA read from the CDR3 is TGCAGCGTTGTGACAGGGGTTCAGCCC.

Worth noting for this clone: The read ends 3 residues early relative to the CDR3; the germline J gene fills the gap. The chain has TRBV18 and TRBJ2-3; TRBD1 aligns across 7 bases. J gave up 4 bases and V 6 bases, and 13 bases lay outside the gene matches. The CDR3 spans 16 residues. CDR1 is KGHSH, CDR2 LQKENI, per germline. The sequenced CDR3 bases are TGTGCCAGCTCCGCCACAGGGGTTCCAGGTTCAGATACG. Translating it yields CASSATGVPGSDT. The CDR3 in full is CASSATGVPGSDTQYF. Filled out from reference TRBV18 and TRBJ2-3, the complete variable domain reads NAGVMQNPRHLVRRRGQEARLRCSPMKGHSHVYWYRQLPEEGLKFMVYLQKENIIDESGMPKERFSAEFPKEGPSILRIQQVVRGDSAAYFCASSATGVPGSDTQYFGPGTRLTVL.

A note on this clone: The read ends 3 residues early relative to the CDR3; the germline J gene fills the gap. The rearrangement uses TRBV7-8 and TRBJ2-7; maybe TRBD1 (6 bases). Germline V lookup: CDR1 SGHVS, CDR2 FQNEAQ. V gave up 3 bases and J gave up 5 bases, with 17 bases separating them. The CDR3 is 15 residues long. The covered CDR3 bases are TGTGCCAGCAGCTTTCTAGGGGACACGGTAGACGAG. Encoded protein: CASSFLGDTVDE. The entire CDR3 protein reads CASSFLGDTVDEQYF.

CDR3 DNA, as far as it was read: TGTGCCAGCAGCCCCCACCGCGGAGGGGTGATAAATTCACCC. Translated: CASSPHRGGVINSP. In full, the CDR3 reads CASSPHRGGVINSPLHF. The chain is built from TRBV7-8 and TRBJ1-6; D is possibly TRBD1 (5 bases). With the read ending 3 residues before the CDR3 end, the germline J gene is used to fill in that end. V was clipped by 5 bases and J by 7 bases, with 21 bases between them. Germline values: CDR1 SGHVS, CDR2 FQNEAQ. This CDR3 contains 17 residues.

Comment on this clone: Read coverage stops 3 residues before the CDR3 terminus; the germline J gene supplies the remainder. The gene calls are TRBV5-1 and TRBJ2-1; 10 bases map to TRBD2. V shed 0 bases and J 5 bases; nucleotides not matched to a gene: 8. Germline V CDR1 and CDR2: SGHRS, YFSETQ. This CDR3 contains 17 residues. The CDR3 sequence is CASSLALYSGGNNEQFF. The covered CDR3 bases are TGCGCCAGCAGCTTGGCCTTATATAGCGGGGGGAACAATGAG. The full variable domain, completed using reference TRBV5-1 and TRBJ2-1, is KAGVTQTPRYLIKTRGQQVTLSCSPISGHRSVSWYQQTPGQGLQFLFEYFSETQRNKGNFPGRFSGRQFSNSRSEMNVSTLELGDSALYLCASSLALYSGGNNEQFFGPGTRLTVL.

A note on this clone: With the read ending 3 residues before the CDR3 end, the germline J gene is used to fill in that end. V and J are TRBV6-2 or TRBV6-3 and TRBJ1-1, with D possibly being TRBD1 (5 bases). Germline V gene sequence: CDR1 MNHEY, CDR2 SVGEGT. This CDR3 region has 14 residues. The V end lost 0 bases, the J end lost 2 bases, and 7 bases lay between the germline ends. The CDR3 bases that were read are TGTGCCAGCAGTTACTCCGGGGGAAACACTGAA. Its translation is CASSYSGGNTE. The CDR3 in full is CASSYSGGNTEAFF.

Regarding this clone: The sequenced fragment ends 3 residues before the CDR3 boundary, so the rest is inferred from the germline J gene. This chain uses TRBV30 with TRBJ1-5; 11 nucleotides line up with TRBD1. The CDR3 spans 15 residues. Germline assignment: CDR1 GTSNPN and CDR2 SVGIG (reference sequence). V lost 2 bases and J lost 6; bases outside the gene matches: 6. The CDR3 sequence is CAWSFGTGGAQPQHF. The CDR3 DNA, read in part, is TGTGCCTGGAGTTTCGGGACAGGGGGGGCTCAGCCC.

Concerning this clone itself: The read comes to an end 3 residues before the CDR3 does, leaving the germline J gene to fill in the end. The genes are TRBV7-3 and TRBJ2-2; 12 bases map to TRBD2. CDR1 and CDR2 (germline): SGHTA, FQGTGA. The length of the CDR3 is 16 residues. J was trimmed by 3 bases and V by 4 bases; bases with no gene match: 3. This CDR3 is CASSYTSGGYTGELFF. Incomplete CDR3 DNA: TGTGCCAGCAGCTACACTAGCGGGGGGTACACCGGGGAG.

Worth noting for this clone: Read coverage stops 3 residues before the CDR3 terminus; the germline J gene supplies the remainder. This rearrangement joins TRBV18 to TRBJ2-5, with 12 bases fitting TRBD2. The CDR3 length is 15 residues. V lost 5 bases to trimming and J lost 4 bases; unmatched junction nucleotides: 5. Germline CDR1 KGHSH, CDR2 LQKENI. CDR3 residues: CASSSSGGARETQYF. CDR3 DNA, as far as it was read: TGTGCCAGCTCATCTAGCGGGGGGGCCCGAGAGACC.

About this clone: An end of the junction does not agree with germline; a read error may underlie this. The CDR3 end is not reached by the read, which stops 3 residues before it; the germline J gene fills it in. The genes are TRBV7-7 and TRBJ2-5; a possible D gene is TRBD1 (8 bases). The CDR3 has 18 amino acids. CDR1 and CDR2 from the germline V gene are SSHAT and FNYEAQ (reference sequence). The CDR3 sequence is CASSLTQGGRFGQETQYF. Partial CDR3 DNA: TGTGCTAGCAGCTTGACACAGGGGGGGCGCTTCGGCCAAGAGACC.